This T cell receptor (beta chain) derives from a study of T cell clonality in common variable immunodeficiency. This clone appeared many times. What it binds is not known. Coverage ceases 3 residues before the CDR3 finishes, and the germline J gene fills in the end. V lost 1 base, J lost 5 bases, and 5 bases lay in between. CDR3 length: 12 amino acids. Germline-derived CDR1 and CDR2 are SGHVS and FNYEAQ. Study results and caveats: CVID subjects showed higher TCRbeta clonality than healthy controls.

Here immunoSEQ multiplex PCR was the method, and the copy in TCRdb shows in-frame clones only, minus some. Reported are 40,000 to 55,000 clones, none seen only once; the ten largest carry about 6%. The clonotype originates from a person aged 18 to 70 in good health. The chain recombines TRBV7-6 with TRBJ2-5; unclear D gene. Material: peripheral blood mononuclear cells. The sequenced part of the CDR3 DNA is TGTGCCAGCAGCTTAGTAGGGGAGACC. It specifies CASSLVGET. The whole CDR3 is CASSLVGETQYF. Filled out from reference TRBV7-6 and TRBJ2-5, the complete variable domain reads GAGVSQSPRYKVTKRGQDVALRCDPISGHVSLYWYRQALGQGPEFLTYFNYEAQQDKSGLPNDRFSAERPEGSISTLTIQRTEQRDSAMYRCASSLVGETQYFGPGTRLLVL.